One and the same sample provided the 16 T cell receptor beta chains below, sequenced in a study of blood T cells in healthy people across ages. It was with a sample-barcoded 5' primer and a J-beta primer mix that a second PCR of roughly 7 to 12 cycles was run. Each CDR3 protein gets one entry after TCRdb re-called the 5' RACE reads with MiXCR. Counted here are 600,000 or so distinct CDR3 sequences, 40% to 50% occurring once; the ten biggest clones make up just under 25%. The sample comprised blood. These receptors were collected from a man older than 75 in good health.

V is TRBV4-3 and J is TRBJ1-2; maybe TRBD1 (6 bases). Per germline, CDR1 LGHNA and CDR2 YSLEER. V lost 0 bases, J lost 4 bases, and 12 bases lay in between. CDR3 length equals 15 residues. The CDR3 reads CASSQEIGQSYGYTF. In DNA form, the CDR3 reads TGCGCCAGCAGCCAAGAAATAGGACAGAGCTATGGCTACACCTTC.

This chain joins TRBV28 and TRBJ2-4; the D gene is possibly TRBD2 (6 bases). Near its end, the DNA agrees better with TRBJ2-7, so the J call may be wrong. CDR1 MDHEN and CDR2 SYDVKM come from the germline V gene. The CDR3 spans 14 residues. The CDR3 is CAASGLLGGREQYF. In DNA, the CDR3 is TGTGCCGCATCGGGGTTGTTGGGGGGACGCGAGCAGTACTTC.

The rearrangement uses TRBV3-1 and TRBJ2-3; D is possibly TRBD2 (6 bases). The ends were cut back, 1 base at V and 2 bases at J, with 13 bases in the middle. CDR3 length equals 16 residues. Germline V gives CDR1 LGHDT, CDR2 YNNKEL (reference sequence). The CDR3 nucleotides read TGTGCCAGCAGCCAAGCGAGCTGGCGGGACACAGATACGCAGTATTTT. This codes for CASSQASWRDTDTQYF.

This clonotype was seen more than once but under ten times. A much larger clone is a single base away; this may be a read error. The rearrangement links TRBV6-6 to TRBJ2-5; D may be TRBD2 (5 bases). V dropped 8 bases and J dropped 11 bases, with 18 bases sitting between them. In germline, CDR1 is MNHNY, CDR2 SVGAGI (reference sequence). The CDR3 length is 12 residues. CDR3: CASRTDYNEQYF. In DNA, the CDR3 is TGTGCCAGCCGAACAGACTACAATGAGCAGTACTTC.

This chain connects TRBV5-5 to TRBJ2-3; TRBD1 might be the D (6 bases). The CDR3 covers 16 residues. With 4 bases removed from V and 0 bases from J, the gap between germline ends came to 15 bases. Germline loops: CDR1 SGHKS, CDR2 YYEKEE (reference sequence). The CDR3 loop is CASSQGHLLSTDTQYF. DNA of the CDR3: TGTGCCAGCAGCCAGGGACACCTACTTAGCACAGATACGCAGTATTTT.

V usage is TRBV7-2 and J usage is TRBJ1-2; the D is unclear. From germline, CDR1 is SGHTA and CDR2 FQGNSA. V lost 1 base and J lost 8, with 11 bases in between. The length of the CDR3 is 13 residues. In DNA form, the CDR3 reads TGTGCCAGCAGCTTAGGCGCCCGGAGGGGCTACACCTTC. This sequence encodes CASSLGARRGYTF.

This clonotype was counted only a few times. This chain joins TRBV15 and TRBJ2-7, with 10 nucleotides matching TRBD2. With V trimmed by 0 bases and J by 4 bases, 6 bases remained unmatched. The CDR3 has 16 residues. In germline, CDR1 is LNHNV, CDR2 YYDKDF (reference sequence). CDR3 sequence: CATSRDLASGSYEQYF. DNA for the CDR3: TGTGCCACCAGCAGAGATCTGGCTAGCGGGAGTTACGAGCAGTACTTC. The whole variable domain, remainder taken from reference TRBV15 and TRBJ2-7, is DAMVIQNPRYQVTQFGKPVTLSCSQTLNHNVMYWYQQKSSQAPKLLFHYYDKDFNNEADTPDNFQSRRPNTSFCFLDIRSPGLGDTAMYLCATSRDLASGSYEQYFGPGTRLTVT.

The genes are TRBV20-1 and TRBJ1-2; D ambiguous. The CDR3 totals 12 residues. Trimming shortened V by 0 bases and J by 7 bases, and 9 bases separated the two germline ends. Germline assignment: CDR1 DFQATT and CDR2 SNEGSKA (reference sequence). CDR3 protein: CSARDRVGGYTF. CDR3 bases: TGCAGTGCTAGAGATCGGGTTGGTGGCTACACCTTC.

Concerning this clonotype itself: Mismatch with germline at one junction end may stem from a read error. This chain connects TRBV20-1 to TRBJ2-3; D is ambiguous. Germline values: CDR1 DFQATT, CDR2 SNEGSKA (reference sequence). The CDR3 consists of 12 residues. The CDR3 loop reads CSARVAGDAQYF. The DNA for the CDR3 is TGCAGTGCTAGAGTTGCCGGAGATGCGCAGTATTTT.

This clonotype was detected many times. The chain combines TRBV20-1 with TRBJ2-5; no clear D. Trimming took off 6 bases at V and 5 bases at J, with 10 bases between the two ends. This CDR3 spans 11 amino acids. The V gene's germline CDR1 is DFQATT and CDR2 SNEGSKA (reference sequence). CDR3 DNA: TGCAGTGCCCATTGGTCGGAGACCCAGTACTTC. It is translated as CSAHWSETQYF.

The genes are TRBV20-1 and TRBJ1-2; D not resolved. Trimming removed 0 bases at V and 8 bases at J, with 13 bases between. The CDR3 runs to 13 residues. CDR1 DFQATT and CDR2 SNEGSKA come from the germline V gene (reference sequence). The CDR3 loop reads CSARDPTGPGYTF. The CDR3 nucleotides are TGCAGTGCTAGAGATCCAACCGGACCGGGCTACACCTTC.

The chain employs TRBV10-3 and TRBJ2-1, with 13 bases identical to TRBD2. The V segment lost 3 bases and the J segment 0 bases; nucleotides outside the gene matches: 14. The CDR3 totals 21 residues. The germline V gene has CDR1 ENHRY and CDR2 SYGVKD. CDR3 in amino acids: CAISDTGKSGLAGTSYNEQFF. The DNA for the CDR3 is TGTGCCATCAGTGATACAGGGAAATCGGGACTAGCGGGAACCTCCTACAATGAGCAGTTCTTC.

This clonotype appeared once. This sequence joins TRBV6-2 or TRBV6-3 and TRBJ1-5; 9 bases match TRBD1. Unmatched junction bases numbered 5, after V lost 0 bases and J lost 5 bases. This CDR3 has 16 residues. Germline V gene sequence: CDR1 MNHEY, CDR2 SVGEGT. CDR3 loop: CASSYSGQGGHQPQHF. The CDR3 nucleotides are TGTGCCAGCAGTTACTCGGGACAGGGTGGACATCAGCCCCAGCATTTT.

This chain links TRBV7-2 with TRBJ2-6, with 8 bases fitting TRBD1. CDR1 is SGHTA and CDR2 is FQGNSA in the germline V gene. The V gene end was trimmed by 5 bases and the J gene end by 3 bases; junction bases not matched to a gene: 6. This CDR3 region has 16 residues. The CDR3 region is CASSIQGTGGANVLTF. The CDR3 DNA sequence: TGTGCCAGCAGCATACAAGGGACAGGTGGGGCCAACGTCCTGACTTTC.

This clonotype was observed many times. The genes are TRBV20-1 and TRBJ2-1, with D unresolved. The CDR3 has 13 residues. The V end lost 0 bases, the J end lost 5 bases, and 8 bases lay between the germline ends. Germline V CDR1 and CDR2: DFQATT, SNEGSKA (reference sequence). CDR3 loop: CSARDRTNNEQFF. The CDR3 nucleotides read TGCAGTGCTAGAGATAGAACGAACAATGAGCAGTTCTTC.

The rearrangement uses TRBV7-9 and TRBJ2-7; no clear D. V lost 4 bases, J lost 3 bases, and 13 bases lay in between. CDR1 and CDR2 (germline): SEHNR, FQNEAQ (reference sequence). This CDR3 has 14 residues. CDR3 region: CASSSLVAGYEQYF. CDR3 sequence (DNA): TGTGCCAGCAGCTCTTTAGTGGCAGGCTACGAGCAGTACTTC.